This T cell receptor beta chain emerged from a study of blood T cell repertoires in COVID-19. Across the whole study: COVID-19 samples from acute and convalescent phases originated in the United States, Italy and Spain. Sources were T cells, B-cell-depleted T cells, or PBMCs; the material itself was cDNA or gDNA.

Original analysis: Reference gene primers were amplified, and this amplification served to estimate nucleated cell counts. Assay used: immunoSEQ multiplex PCR; TCRdb lists only in-frame clones, some missing. That table supplies the V and J calls and clone size; D and trimming were determined from the DNA. This sample carries under 300,000 clones, over 75% of them seen once, and the ten largest clones take about 2%. The CDR3 is 15 residues long. V was cut by 8 bases and J by 0 bases, with 11 bases left in between. Germline V gene lookup returns CDR1 MNHEY and CDR2 SVGAGI. There are a few counts of this clone.

This clonotype was sampled from a man under 40 who had recovered from COVID-19. V gene TRBV6-5 combines with J gene TRBJ2-6; D remains unclear. What was sequenced was peripheral blood. CDR3 region: CASDAGPSGANVLTF. CDR3 DNA sequence: TGTGCCAGCGATGCAGGTCCCTCTGGGGCCAACGTCCTGACTTTC.